Listed here is a single T cell receptor beta chain. Reverse transcription of roughly 0.5 to 1 ug RNA was performed with random hexamers. Amplification of TCR beta CDR3 was carried out by immunoSEQ multiplex PCR, which covered 54 Vbeta and 13 Jbeta segments. TCRdb ran MiXCR on the immunoSEQ multiplex PCR reads and lists one entry per CDR3 protein. In the table there are about 120,000 distinct CDR3 sequences, 92% of which are singletons. The data are from a study of CD8 T cells in Susac syndrome. From blood CD8+ and CD4+ T cells, the TCR beta chain was sequenced. TEMRA cells were enriched by FACS, while CD8+ and CD4+ T cells were obtained through a negative isolation that was performed magnetically. The CDR3 runs 13 residues. CDR1 SEHNR and CDR2 FQNEAQ come from the germline V gene (reference sequence). V lost 6 bases and J 1 base, leaving 9 bases between the germline ends.

The clonotype was recovered from a human donor in good health. Sample: CD4+ T cells from PBMCs. The chain links TRBV7-9 to TRBJ1-1, with D uncertain. This CDR3 reads CASRKTGNTEAFF. CDR3 bases: TGTGCCAGCAGAAAAACTGGGAACACTGAAGCTTTCTTT.